This T cell receptor beta chain appears in the sequencing data of a study of blood T cell repertoires in COVID-19. Study background: Sites across the United States, Italy and Spain contributed samples from acute and convalescent COVID-19. Sources were T cells, B-cell-depleted T cells, or PBMCs; the material itself was cDNA or gDNA.

As originally analysed: It was from reference gene primer amplification that nucleated cell counts were estimated. Sequenced by immunoSEQ multiplex PCR; TCRdb stores in-frame clones only, minus some. V and J calls and clone size follow that table, whereas D and trimming were derived from the DNA. The sample yields over 85,000 clones, around 90% seen once. The germline V gene encodes CDR1 MNHNY and CDR2 SVGAGI (reference sequence). V was clipped by 8 bases and J by 4 bases, with 12 bases between them. The CDR3 totals 13 residues. This receptor was identified in a human donor in a cohort sampled during active COVID-19. The source material was peripheral blood. The chain links TRBV6-6 to TRBJ2-1, with a weak D call TRBD1 (6 bases). Here the CDR3 DNA reads TGTGCCAGCCAATGGGACACTTACAATGAGCAGTTCTTC. Translating gives CASQWDTYNEQFF.